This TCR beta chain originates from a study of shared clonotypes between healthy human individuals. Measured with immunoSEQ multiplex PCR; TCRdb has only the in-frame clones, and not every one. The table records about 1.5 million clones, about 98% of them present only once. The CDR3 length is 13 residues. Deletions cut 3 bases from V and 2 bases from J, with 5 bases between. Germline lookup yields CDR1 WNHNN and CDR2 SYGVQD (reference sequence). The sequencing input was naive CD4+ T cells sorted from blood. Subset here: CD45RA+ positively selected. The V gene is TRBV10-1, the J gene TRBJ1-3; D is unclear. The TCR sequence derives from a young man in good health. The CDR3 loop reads CASSDGPGNTIYF. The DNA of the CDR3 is TGCGCCAGCAGTGATGGGCCTGGAAACACCATATATTTT.